Listed below are T cell receptor beta chains from one sample, sequenced in a study of T cells after yellow fever vaccination. One entry per CDR3 protein, called by TCRdb with MiXCR from the 5' RACE reads. Of around 590,000 distinct CDR3 sequences detected, over 9% appear once; the ten largest clones hold about 16%. The input for sequencing was PBMCs, taken on the day of the yellow fever booster vaccination. The receptor set was obtained from a man in his thirties or forties who received the YFV17D yellow fever vaccine. Both conserved end residues are part of each CDR3.

CDR3 protein	J gene	V gene
CASSFLSEQFF	TRBJ2-1	TRBV5-5
CASSLDGSFYNEQFF	TRBJ2-1	TRBV7-2
CASSEPGQPYGYTF	TRBJ1-2	TRBV25-1
CASSFNPGGSDTQYF	TRBJ2-3	TRBV11-2
CASSIPAGGKETQYF	TRBJ2-5	TRBV19
CARRGGSEQFF	TRBJ2-1	TRBV21-1
CSVEPGEETQYF	TRBJ2-5	TRBV29-1
CASRDGYGYTF	TRBJ1-2	TRBV2
CASSPVAGGPSDTQYF	TRBJ2-3	TRBV5-6
CASTQTTTQETQYF	TRBJ2-5	TRBV5-6
CASTGTSGAYEQYF	TRBJ2-7	TRBV10-3
CASSYRSYNEQFF	TRBJ2-1	TRBV27
CASSLTGFDYGYTF	TRBJ1-2	TRBV5-1
CASGKTTGTADTQYF	TRBJ2-3	TRBV23-1
CASSLQAGGSGELFF	TRBJ2-2	TRBV7-2
CASSQPHPPTLETQYF	TRBJ2-5	TRBV4-3
CASSSVAAYNEQFF	TRBJ2-1	TRBV5-4
CASREGQNANTGELFF	TRBJ2-2	TRBV6-1
CASSVWGERSTEAFF	TRBJ1-1	TRBV19
CASSRLRLAGGPDTQYF	TRBJ2-3	TRBV7-8
CAISVLLSTGREQYF	TRBJ2-7	TRBV10-3
CASSQSTGITYEQYF	TRBJ2-7	TRBV16
CASSQTSYEQYF	TRBJ2-7	TRBV2
CASSPFGPNEKLFF	TRBJ1-4	TRBV7-2
CASRQVAQHF	TRBJ1-5	TRBV28
CASSSGRGGPQYF	TRBJ2-5	TRBV7-9
CASGGSSDTQYF	TRBJ2-3	TRBV5-1
CASTLRGTGGLEQYF	TRBJ2-7	TRBV27
CAWSDQANEQFF	TRBJ2-1	TRBV30